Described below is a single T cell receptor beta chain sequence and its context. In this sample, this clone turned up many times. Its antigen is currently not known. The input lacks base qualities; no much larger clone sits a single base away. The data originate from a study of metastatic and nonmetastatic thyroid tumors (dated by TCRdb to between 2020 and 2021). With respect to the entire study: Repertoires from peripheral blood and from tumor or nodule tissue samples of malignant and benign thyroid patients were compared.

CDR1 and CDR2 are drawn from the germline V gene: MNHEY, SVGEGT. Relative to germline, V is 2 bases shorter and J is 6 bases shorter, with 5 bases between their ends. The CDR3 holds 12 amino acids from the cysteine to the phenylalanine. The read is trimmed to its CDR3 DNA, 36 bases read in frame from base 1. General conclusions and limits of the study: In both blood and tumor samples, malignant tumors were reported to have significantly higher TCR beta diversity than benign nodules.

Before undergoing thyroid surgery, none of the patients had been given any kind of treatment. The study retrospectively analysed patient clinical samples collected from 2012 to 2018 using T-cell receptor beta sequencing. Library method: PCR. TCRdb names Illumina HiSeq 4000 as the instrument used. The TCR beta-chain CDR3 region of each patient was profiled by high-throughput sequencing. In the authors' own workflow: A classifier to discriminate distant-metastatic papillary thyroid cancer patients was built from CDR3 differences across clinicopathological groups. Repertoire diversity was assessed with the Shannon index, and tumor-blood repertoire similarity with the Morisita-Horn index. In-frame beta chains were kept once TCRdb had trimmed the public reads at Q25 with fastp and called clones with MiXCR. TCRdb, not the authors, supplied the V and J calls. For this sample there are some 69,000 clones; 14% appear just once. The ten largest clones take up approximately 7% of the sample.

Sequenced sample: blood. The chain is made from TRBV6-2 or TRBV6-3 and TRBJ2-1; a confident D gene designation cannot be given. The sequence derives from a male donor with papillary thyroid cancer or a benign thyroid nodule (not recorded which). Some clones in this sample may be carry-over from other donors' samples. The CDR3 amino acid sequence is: CASSYPSNEQFF. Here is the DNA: TGTGCCAGCAGTTACCCCAGCAATGAGCAGTTCTTC.